What follows are 16 T cell receptor beta chains derived from one specimen sequenced in a study of cytomegalovirus exposure and HLA in healthy donors. A multiplex PCR was run with 60 Vbeta primers and 13 Jbeta primers. The repertoire was sequenced with immunoSEQ multiplex PCR; TCRdb's copy has only in-frame clones and lacks some. Here the sample spans about 160,000 clones, approximately 81% being singletons. The sample taken for sequencing was PBMCs. The origin of the receptors is a man aged 18-30 years in good health and CMV-seropositive.

The CDR3 spells CASSLGLAGGVTDTQYF. For the CDR3, the DNA is TGTGCCAGCAGCTTAGGACTAGCGGGGGGGGTCACAGATACGCAGTATTTT. The chain couples TRBV7-2 to TRBJ2-3, with 14 bases matching TRBD2. With V trimmed by 1 base and J by 2 bases, 2 bases remained unmatched. The length of the CDR3 is 17 residues. From germline, CDR1 is SGHTA and CDR2 FQGNSA. The variable domain in full, completed from reference TRBV7-2 and TRBJ2-3, reads GAGVSQSPSNKVTEKGKDVELRCDPISGHTALYWYRQSLGQGLEFLIYFQGNSAPDKSGLPSDRFSAERTGGSVSTLTIQRTQQEDSAVYLCASSLGLAGGVTDTQYFGPGTRLTVL.

The J gene is TRBJ2-3, the V gene TRBV29-1; D gene unclear. This CDR3 is built from 14 residues. Deletions cut 7 bases from V and 2 bases from J, with 16 bases between. Germline loops: CDR1 SQVTM, CDR2 ANQGSEA. CDR3 sequence (DNA): TGCAGCGGAGCAAGATCGCTCCCCACAGATACGCAGTATTTT. Its protein product is CSGARSLPTDTQYF.

The gene calls are TRBV13 and TRBJ2-1; 8 bases match TRBD1. Germline CDR1 and CDR2: PRHDT and FYEKMQ (reference sequence). The V segment lost 0 bases and the J segment 3 bases; nucleotides outside the gene matches: 10. CDR3 length equals 18 residues. The CDR3: CASSLGPRTGYGYNEQFF. CDR3 bases: TGTGCCAGCAGCTTAGGCCCTCGGACAGGGTATGGCTACAATGAGCAGTTCTTC.

V usage is TRBV19 and J usage is TRBJ1-1, with TRBD1 matching 10 bases. The J segment lost 6 bases and the V segment lost 5 bases, leaving 12 bases of the junction unmatched. Per the germline V gene, CDR1 is LNHDA and CDR2 is SQIVND (reference sequence). The CDR3 extends over 16 amino acids. The CDR3 loop reads CASSPFRDRGAPEAFF. The DNA of the CDR3 is TGTGCCAGTAGTCCGTTCCGGGACAGGGGAGCTCCTGAAGCTTTCTTT.

The V call is TRBV7-2, the J call TRBJ2-1; the match to TRBD2 covers 12 bases. J was trimmed by 0 bases and V by 11 bases; bases with no gene match: 5. The CDR3 is 15 residues long. Per the germline V gene, CDR1 is SGHTA and CDR2 is FQGNSA. The CDR3 nucleotides are TGTGCCGGCCGGACTAGCGGGGTCTCCTACAATGAGCAGTTCTTC. The encoded protein is CAGRTSGVSYNEQFF.

Here the CDR3 reads CASSPQGVGTDTQYF. Here the CDR3 DNA reads TGTGCCAGCAGCCCTCAGGGGGTTGGCACAGATACGCAGTATTTT. The V and J genes are TRBV7-2 and TRBJ2-3, with 7 bases identical to TRBD1. V lost 5 bases, J lost 1 base, and 6 bases stayed unmatched. Germline CDR1 and CDR2: SGHTA and FQGNSA. CDR3 length: 15 amino acids. Variable domain in full (rest from reference TRBV7-2 and TRBJ2-3): GAGVSQSPSNKVTEKGKDVELRCDPISGHTALYWYRQSLGQGLEFLIYFQGNSAPDKSGLPSDRFSAERTGGSVSTLTIQRTQQEDSAVYLCASSPQGVGTDTQYFGPGTRLTVL.

This rearrangement joins TRBV4-2 to TRBJ1-6, with D hard to call. Trimming stripped 0 bases from V and 7 bases from J, with 7 bases between. In germline, CDR1 is LGHNA, CDR2 YNFKEQ. There are 14 residues in the CDR3. CDR3 region: CASSQDIFNSPLHF. DNA for the CDR3: TGTGCCAGCAGCCAAGATATCTTCAATTCACCCCTCCACTTT.

The chain couples TRBV4-3 to TRBJ1-2; D is ambiguous. CDR1 and CDR2 from the germline V gene are LGHNA and YSLEER. The germline V and J ends were trimmed by 1 base and 4 bases, with 13 bases remaining between them. The CDR3 has 15 amino acids. The CDR3 sequence: CASSQVPQLPYGYTF. The CDR3 DNA sequence: TGCGCCAGCAGCCAAGTCCCACAGCTCCCCTATGGCTACACCTTC.

The chain is built from TRBV27 and TRBJ1-2, with 8 bases matching TRBD1. V lost 5 bases, J lost 10 bases, and 9 bases stayed unmatched. Germline CDR1 and CDR2: MNHEY and SMNVEV (reference sequence). This CDR3 has 13 residues. The CDR3 is CASSPGGAGLYTF. The CDR3 DNA is TGTGCCAGCAGTCCAGGGGGCGCCGGGCTCTACACCTTC.

The chain couples TRBV29-1 to TRBJ2-7; TRBD2 might be the D (6 bases). There are 12 residues in the CDR3. Per the germline V gene, CDR1 is SQVTM and CDR2 is ANQGSEA. V lost 4 bases and J lost 0, with 7 bases in between. CDR3 in amino acids: CSVGEASYEQYF. The CDR3, as DNA: TGCAGCGTTGGGGAGGCCTCCTACGAGCAGTACTTC.

This chain links TRBV7-3 with TRBJ1-1; 7 bases fit TRBD1. Trimming cost V 3 bases and J 5 bases; bases outside gene matches: 3. The CDR3 consists of 13 residues. Germline CDR1 and CDR2: SGHTA and FQGTGA. The CDR3 loop reads CASSFDRATEAFF. The CDR3 bases are TGTGCCAGCAGCTTTGACAGGGCAACTGAAGCTTTCTTT.

The CDR3 DNA reads as TGCGCCAGCAGCCCCCGACTAGCGGGGGGTACTAGCACAGATACGCAGTATTTT. This translates into CASSPRLAGGTSTDTQYF. This rearrangement joins TRBV5-1 to TRBJ2-3; 13 positions agree with TRBD2. Losses at the gene ends were 4 bases for V and 0 bases for J; bases not matched to a gene: 8. There are 18 residues in the CDR3. The germline CDR1 and CDR2 sequences are SGHRS and YFSETQ. Variable domain in full (rest from reference TRBV5-1 and TRBJ2-3): KAGVTQTPRYLIKTRGQQVTLSCSPISGHRSVSWYQQTPGQGLQFLFEYFSETQRNKGNFPGRFSGRQFSNSRSEMNVSTLELGDSALYLCASSPRLAGGTSTDTQYFGPGTRLTVL.

The CDR3 region is CASTSGDYEQYF. CDR3 sequence (DNA): TGTGCCAGCACGTCGGGAGACTACGAGCAGTACTTC. The genes are TRBV28 and TRBJ2-7; D possibly corresponds to TRBD2 (6 bases). The germline V gene has CDR1 MDHEN and CDR2 SYDVKM. This CDR3 spans 12 amino acids. V lost 7 bases to trimming and J lost 3 bases, with 10 bases between them.

The chain is built from TRBV5-1 and TRBJ1-1; D gene ambiguous. The CDR3 contains 13 residues. Trimming cost V 2 bases and J 1 base, with 6 bases left between them. CDR1 SGHRS and CDR2 YFSETQ come from the germline V gene. Here the CDR3 DNA reads TGCGCCAGCAGCTTACAGACGAACACTGAAGCTTTCTTT. Its translation is CASSLQTNTEAFF.

The rearrangement uses TRBV4-1 and TRBJ1-1, with TRBD1 matching 7 bases. Germline loops: CDR1 MGHRA, CDR2 YSYEKL. The V gene end was trimmed by 8 bases and the J gene end by 0 bases; junction bases not matched to a gene: 15. CDR3 length: 17 residues. In DNA, the CDR3 is TGCGCCAGCGGGCGACCCCAACGGACAGGATTGAACACTGAAGCTTTCTTT. Translation: CASGRPQRTGLNTEAFF.

The rearrangement uses TRBV5-6 and TRBJ1-1; D gene uncertain. V shed 0 bases and J shed 3 bases, with 15 bases lying between them. This CDR3 region has 16 residues. Per the germline V gene, CDR1 is SGHDT and CDR2 is YYEEEE. The CDR3 here is CASSLGGRPVDTEAFF. For the CDR3, the DNA is TGTGCCAGCAGCTTGGGAGGGAGGCCCGTAGACACTGAAGCTTTCTTT.